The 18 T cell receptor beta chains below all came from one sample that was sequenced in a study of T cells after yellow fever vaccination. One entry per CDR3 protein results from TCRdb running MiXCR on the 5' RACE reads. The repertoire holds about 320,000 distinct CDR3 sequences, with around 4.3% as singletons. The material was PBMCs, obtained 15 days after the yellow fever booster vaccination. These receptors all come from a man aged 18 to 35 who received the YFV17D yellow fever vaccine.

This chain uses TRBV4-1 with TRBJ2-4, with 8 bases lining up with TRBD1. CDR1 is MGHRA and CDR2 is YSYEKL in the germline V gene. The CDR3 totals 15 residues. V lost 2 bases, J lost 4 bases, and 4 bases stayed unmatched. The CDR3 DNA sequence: TGCGCCAGCAGCCAACCTAGGACAGGGAAAAACATTCAGTACTTC. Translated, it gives CASSQPRTGKNIQYF.

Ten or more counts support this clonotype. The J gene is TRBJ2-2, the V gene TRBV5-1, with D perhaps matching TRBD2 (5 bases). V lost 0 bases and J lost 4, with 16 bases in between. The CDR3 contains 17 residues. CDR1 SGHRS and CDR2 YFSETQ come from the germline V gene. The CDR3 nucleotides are TGCGCCAGCAGCTTGGGCGGACTCCAGACGACCACCGGGGAGCTGTTTTTT. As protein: CASSLGGLQTTTGELFF.

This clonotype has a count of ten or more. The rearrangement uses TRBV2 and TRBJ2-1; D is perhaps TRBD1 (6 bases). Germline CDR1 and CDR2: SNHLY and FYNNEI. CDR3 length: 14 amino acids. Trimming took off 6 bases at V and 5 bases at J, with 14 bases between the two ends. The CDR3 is CASRPGHLNNEQFF. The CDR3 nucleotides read TGTGCCAGCAGGCCGGGACACCTCAACAATGAGCAGTTCTTC.

CDR3 nucleotide sequence: TGTGCCAGCAGCGTAGTCGGAGCGAACACCGGGGAGCTGTTTTTT. It encodes CASSVVGANTGELFF. V is TRBV9 and J is TRBJ2-2; no reliable D call. The CDR3 covers 15 residues. Germline V gene sequence: CDR1 SGDLS, CDR2 YYNGEE. V dropped 0 bases and J dropped 0 bases, with 6 bases sitting between them.

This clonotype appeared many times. This CDR3 is CASSREGTGGTDTQYF. The CDR3 nucleotides are TGCGCCAGCAGCCGGGAGGGGACAGGGGGCACAGATACGCAGTATTTT. The gene calls are TRBV5-1 and TRBJ2-3; the match to TRBD1 covers 10 bases. CDR1 is SGHRS, CDR2 YFSETQ, per germline. The V and J ends lost 4 bases and 1 base, in that order; junction bases with no gene match: 6. The CDR3 runs 16 residues.

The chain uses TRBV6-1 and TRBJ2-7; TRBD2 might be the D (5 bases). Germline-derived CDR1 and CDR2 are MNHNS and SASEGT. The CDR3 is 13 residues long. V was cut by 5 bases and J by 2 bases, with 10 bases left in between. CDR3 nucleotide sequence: TGTGCCAGCAGTAATCCCGGGGCCTACGAGCAGTACTTC. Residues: CASSNPGAYEQYF.

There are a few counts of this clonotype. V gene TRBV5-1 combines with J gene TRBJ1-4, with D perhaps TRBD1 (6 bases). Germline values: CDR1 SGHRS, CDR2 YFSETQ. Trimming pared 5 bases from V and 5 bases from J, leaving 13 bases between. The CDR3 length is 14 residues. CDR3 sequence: CASSSGQTNEKLFF. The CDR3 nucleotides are TGCGCCAGCAGTTCTGGACAGACAAATGAAAAACTGTTTTTT. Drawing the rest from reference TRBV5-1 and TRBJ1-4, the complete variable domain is KAGVTQTPRYLIKTRGQQVTLSCSPISGHRSVSWYQQTPGQGLQFLFEYFSETQRNKGNFPGRFSGRQFSNSRSEMNVSTLELGDSALYLCASSSGQTNEKLFFGSGTQLSVL.

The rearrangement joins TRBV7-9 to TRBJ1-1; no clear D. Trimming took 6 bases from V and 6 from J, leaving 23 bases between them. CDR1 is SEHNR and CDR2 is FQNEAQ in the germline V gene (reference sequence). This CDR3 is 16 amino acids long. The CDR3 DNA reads TGTGCCAGCAGTCTTAGTAGTGGAGGCAAGGTGGCTGAAGCTTTCTTT. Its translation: CASSLSSGGKVAEAFF. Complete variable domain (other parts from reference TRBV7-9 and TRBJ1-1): DTGVSQNPRHKITKRGQNVTFRCDPISEHNRLYWYRQTLGQGPEFLTYFQNEAQLEKSRLLSDRFSAERPKGSFSTLEIQRTEQGDSAMYLCASSLSSGGKVAEAFFGQGTRLTVV.

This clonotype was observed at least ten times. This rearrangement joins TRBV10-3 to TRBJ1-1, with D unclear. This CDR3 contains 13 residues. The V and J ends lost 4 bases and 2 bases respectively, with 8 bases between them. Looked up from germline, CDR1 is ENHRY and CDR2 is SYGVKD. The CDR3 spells CAISATSNTEAFF. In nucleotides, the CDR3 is TGTGCCATCAGTGCAACGAGTAACACTGAAGCTTTCTTT.

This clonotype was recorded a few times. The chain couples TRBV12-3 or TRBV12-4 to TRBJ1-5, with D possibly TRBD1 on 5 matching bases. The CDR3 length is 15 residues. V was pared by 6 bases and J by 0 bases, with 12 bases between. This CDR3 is CASSLTEYSNQPQHF. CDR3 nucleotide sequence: TGTGCCAGCAGCCTGACAGAGTATAGCAATCAGCCCCAGCATTTT.

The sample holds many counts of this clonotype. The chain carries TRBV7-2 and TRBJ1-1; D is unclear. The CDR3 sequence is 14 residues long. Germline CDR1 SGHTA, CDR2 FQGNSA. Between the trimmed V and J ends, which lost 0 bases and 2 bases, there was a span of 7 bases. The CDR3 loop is CASSLALLNTEAFF. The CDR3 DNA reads TGTGCCAGCAGCTTAGCGCTCTTAAACACTGAAGCTTTCTTT.

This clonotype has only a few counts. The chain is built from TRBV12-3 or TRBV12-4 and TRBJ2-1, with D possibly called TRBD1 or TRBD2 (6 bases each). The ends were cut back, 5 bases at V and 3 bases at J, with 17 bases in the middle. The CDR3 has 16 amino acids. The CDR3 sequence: CASSPQGGPGYNEQFF. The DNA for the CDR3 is TGTGCCAGCAGTCCGCAAGGGGGGCCCGGCTACAATGAGCAGTTCTTC.

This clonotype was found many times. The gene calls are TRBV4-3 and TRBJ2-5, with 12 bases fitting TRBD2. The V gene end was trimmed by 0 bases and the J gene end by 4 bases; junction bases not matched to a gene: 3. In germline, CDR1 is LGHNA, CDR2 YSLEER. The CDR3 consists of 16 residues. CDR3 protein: CASSQDPSGGAETQYF. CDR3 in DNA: TGCGCCAGCAGCCAAGATCCTAGCGGGGGGGCAGAGACCCAGTACTTC.

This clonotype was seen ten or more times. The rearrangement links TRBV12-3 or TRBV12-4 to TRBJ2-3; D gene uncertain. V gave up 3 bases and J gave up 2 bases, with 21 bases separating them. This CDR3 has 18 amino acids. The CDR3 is CASSFSREYLVITDTQYF. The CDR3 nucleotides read TGTGCCAGCAGTTTTAGTAGGGAATACCTCGTAATCACAGATACGCAGTATTTT.

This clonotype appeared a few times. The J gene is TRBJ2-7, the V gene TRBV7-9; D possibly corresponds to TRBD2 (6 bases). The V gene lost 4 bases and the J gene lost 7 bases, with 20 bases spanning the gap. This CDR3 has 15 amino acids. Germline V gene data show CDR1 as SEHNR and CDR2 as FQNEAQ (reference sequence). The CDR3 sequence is CASSSYRDSGLEQYF. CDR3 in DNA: TGTGCCAGCAGCTCATACCGGGACTCTGGCTTGGAGCAGTACTTC.

The CDR3 DNA is TGTGCCATCAGCGGGACAGGGAGGGTTGACGGCTACACCTTC. This sequence encodes CAISGTGRVDGYTF. The V call is TRBV10-3, the J call TRBJ1-2, with TRBD1 matching over 9 bases. The CDR3 sequence is 14 residues long. With 6 bases clipped from V and 8 bases from J, the junction kept 10 bases outside the gene matches. Germline-derived CDR1 and CDR2 are ENHRY and SYGVKD.

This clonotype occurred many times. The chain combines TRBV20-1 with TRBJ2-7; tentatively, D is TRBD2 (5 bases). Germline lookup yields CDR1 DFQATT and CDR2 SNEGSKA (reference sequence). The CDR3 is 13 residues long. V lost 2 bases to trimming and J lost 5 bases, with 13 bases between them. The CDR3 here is CSARIGVQNEQYF. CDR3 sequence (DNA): TGCAGTGCTAGAATCGGGGTTCAGAACGAGCAGTACTTC.

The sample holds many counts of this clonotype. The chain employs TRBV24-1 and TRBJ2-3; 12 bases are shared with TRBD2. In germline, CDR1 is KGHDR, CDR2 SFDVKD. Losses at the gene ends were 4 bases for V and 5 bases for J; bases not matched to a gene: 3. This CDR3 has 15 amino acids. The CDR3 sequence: CATSDQTSGGDTQYF. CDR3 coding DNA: TGTGCCACCAGTGACCAGACTAGCGGGGGAGATACGCAGTATTTT.